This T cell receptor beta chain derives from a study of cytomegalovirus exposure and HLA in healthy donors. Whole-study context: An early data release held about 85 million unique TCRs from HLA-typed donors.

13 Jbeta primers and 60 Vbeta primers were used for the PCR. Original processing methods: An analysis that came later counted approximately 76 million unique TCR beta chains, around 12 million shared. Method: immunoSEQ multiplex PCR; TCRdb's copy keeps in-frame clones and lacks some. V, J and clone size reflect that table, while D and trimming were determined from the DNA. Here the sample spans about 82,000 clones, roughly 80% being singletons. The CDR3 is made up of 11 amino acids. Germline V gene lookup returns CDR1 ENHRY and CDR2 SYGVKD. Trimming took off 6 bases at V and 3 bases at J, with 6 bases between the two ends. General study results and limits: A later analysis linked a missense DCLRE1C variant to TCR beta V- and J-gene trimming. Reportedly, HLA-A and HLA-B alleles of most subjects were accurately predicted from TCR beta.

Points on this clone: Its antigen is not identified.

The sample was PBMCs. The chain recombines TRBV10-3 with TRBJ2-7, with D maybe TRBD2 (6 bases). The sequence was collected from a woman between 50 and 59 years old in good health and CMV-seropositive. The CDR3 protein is CAIRDYYEQYF. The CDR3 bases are TGTGCCATCAGGGACTACTACGAGCAGTACTTC.